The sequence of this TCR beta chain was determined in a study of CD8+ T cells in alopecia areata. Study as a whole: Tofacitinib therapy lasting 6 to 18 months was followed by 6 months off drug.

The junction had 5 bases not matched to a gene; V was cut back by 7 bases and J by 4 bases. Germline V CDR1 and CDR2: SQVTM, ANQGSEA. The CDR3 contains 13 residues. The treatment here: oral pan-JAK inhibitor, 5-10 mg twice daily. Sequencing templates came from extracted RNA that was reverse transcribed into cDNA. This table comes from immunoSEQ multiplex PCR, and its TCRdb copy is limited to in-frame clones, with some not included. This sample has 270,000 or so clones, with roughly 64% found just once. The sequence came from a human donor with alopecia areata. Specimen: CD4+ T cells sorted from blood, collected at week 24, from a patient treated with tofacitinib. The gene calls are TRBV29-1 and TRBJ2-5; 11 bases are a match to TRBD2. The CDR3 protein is CSAPGLAAETQYF. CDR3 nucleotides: TGCAGCGCTCCGGGACTAGCGGCAGAGACCCAGTACTTC.